These 14 T cell receptor beta chains originate from one sample sequenced in a study of preoperative IRX-2 immunotherapy in early breast cancer (dated by TCRdb to about 2019). Reading the label with the study, this specimen's treatment or condition is: preoperative locoregional IRX-2 cytokine immunotherapy. The library was made by the immunoSEQ multiplex PCR assay. TCRdb took this table from immuneACCESS and kept in-frame rearrangements with V and J called. Such tables lack part of the clones; where checked against another copy, unresolved V genes explain under half of the gap, and the rest is unexplained. A total of around 60,000 clones appear in this sample, 94% of them only once. In total, the top ten clones hold roughly 1.8% of the sample. The material was obtained from a patient treated with IRX-2 immunotherapy. Receptor source: a human donor with breast cancer.

V and J are TRBV11-2 and TRBJ1-3, with D uncertain. This CDR3 contains 17 residues. V lost 2 bases and J lost 4, with 18 bases in between. Germline CDR1 is SGHAT and CDR2 is FQNNGV. CDR3 DNA sequence: TGTGCCAGCAGCTTACTCTATCGGTCTGCGTCGGGAAACACCATATATTTT. Its translation: CASSLLYRSASGNTIYF.

The chain has TRBV9 and TRBJ2-2; D may correspond to TRBD1 or TRBD2 (6 bases each). The germline V and J ends were trimmed by 0 bases and 5 bases, with 14 bases remaining between them. The CDR3 runs to 16 residues. Germline V lookup: CDR1 SGDLS, CDR2 YYNGEE. In DNA, the CDR3 is TGTGCCAGCAGCGTAGGGGGGGCAGGTGGGACCGGGGAGCTGTTTTTT. Its protein product is CASSVGGAGGTGELFF.

This chain connects TRBV9 to TRBJ2-7; TRBD2 aligns across 10 bases. Trimming took 3 bases from V and 2 from J; bases not matched to a gene: 5. The CDR3 sequence is 15 residues long. CDR1 is SGDLS, CDR2 YYNGEE, per germline. The CDR3 spells CASSGRAGGPYEQYF. DNA of the CDR3: TGTGCCAGCAGCGGTCGAGCGGGAGGGCCCTACGAGCAGTACTTC.

This chain links TRBV4-3 with TRBJ1-2, with a possible D match to TRBD1 (6 bases). CDR1 is LGHNA and CDR2 is YSLEER in the germline V gene. The CDR3 is made up of 13 amino acids. Between the trimmed V and J ends, which lost 3 bases and 3 bases, there was a span of 8 bases. The CDR3 reads CASSHNRDYGYTF. The CDR3 nucleotides are TGCGCCAGCAGCCATAACAGGGACTATGGCTACACCTTC.

The DNA for the CDR3 is TGCAGCGTTGCAGGGGACCAACTAGCCAAAAACATTCAGTACTTC. Amino acid sequence: CSVAGDQLAKNIQYF. V and J are TRBV29-1 and TRBJ2-4, with D maybe TRBD1 (6 bases). This CDR3 is built from 15 residues. Germline loops: CDR1 SQVTM, CDR2 ANQGSEA. V dropped 4 bases and J dropped 0 bases, with 13 bases sitting between them.

This clone turned up a few times. J is TRBJ2-1 and V is TRBV14; D is ambiguous. The germline V and J ends were trimmed by 1 base and 7 bases, with 8 bases remaining between them. Per germline, CDR1 SGHDN and CDR2 FVKESK. CDR3 length: 13 amino acids. CDR3 nucleotides: TGTGCCAGCAGCCAAGTTGTGTGGAATGAGCAGTTCTTC. It translates to CASSQVVWNEQFF.

The chain recombines TRBV4-2 with TRBJ2-3; D is perhaps TRBD1 (6 bases). This CDR3 contains 14 residues. V shed 0 bases and J shed 6 bases, with 10 bases lying between them. Germline CDR1 LGHNA, CDR2 YNFKEQ. Written as DNA, the CDR3 is TGTGCCAGCAGCCAAGAGGGGGCCGGGGATACGCAGTATTTT. Amino acid sequence: CASSQEGAGDTQYF.

V and J are TRBV5-4 and TRBJ2-2; TRBD2 agrees at 11 bases. This CDR3 is 16 amino acids long. Germline V gene sequence: CDR1 SGHNT, CDR2 YYREEE (reference sequence). V shed 4 bases, J shed 6 bases, and the junction held 8 bases outside the gene matches. CDR3 protein: CASSGGPGLAAGELFF. DNA of the CDR3: TGTGCCAGCAGCGGGGGACCGGGACTAGCGGCCGGGGAGCTGTTTTTT.

The chain combines TRBV20-1 with TRBJ2-3; the D is unclear. Trimming shortened V by 7 bases and J by 2 bases, and 7 bases separated the two germline ends. CDR1 and CDR2 from the germline V gene are DFQATT and SNEGSKA (reference sequence). This CDR3 is 11 amino acids long. CDR3 sequence reads: CSGRVTDTQYF. The CDR3 DNA reads TGCAGTGGACGGGTCACAGATACGCAGTATTTT.

This clone was observed a handful of times. This chain connects TRBV28 to TRBJ1-1, with TRBD1 as a possible D gene (6 bases). V gave up 6 bases and J gave up 5 bases, with 16 bases separating them. CDR3 size: 14 residues. Germline loops: CDR1 MDHEN, CDR2 SYDVKM. This chain's CDR3 is CASSLSTGRTEAFF. The DNA of the CDR3 is TGTGCCAGCAGCCTAAGCACAGGGCGGACTGAAGCTTTCTTT.

The rearrangement uses TRBV28 and TRBJ2-7; D call uncertain. This CDR3 contains 12 residues. V dropped 4 bases and J dropped 3 bases, with 7 bases sitting between them. Germline CDR1 reads MDHEN; CDR2 reads SYDVKM. Here the CDR3 reads CASSSDNYEQYF. The CDR3 DNA reads TGTGCCAGCAGTTCCGACAACTACGAGCAGTACTTC.

The genes are TRBV7-9 and TRBJ2-3; 8 bases agree with TRBD2. This CDR3 has 15 residues. V was pared by 5 bases and J by 2 bases, with 6 bases of the junction left unmatched. Germline CDR1 reads SEHNR; CDR2 reads FQNEAQ (reference sequence). Here the CDR3 reads CASSLRTSNTDTQYF. The CDR3 nucleotides are TGTGCCAGCAGCCTCCGGACTAGCAACACAGATACGCAGTATTTT.

This chain links TRBV19 with TRBJ1-5; possibly TRBD1 for D (5 bases). Trimming removed 3 bases at V and 7 bases at J, with 16 bases between. Germline V gene sequence: CDR1 LNHDA, CDR2 SQIVND (reference sequence). There are 15 residues in the CDR3. DNA of the CDR3: TGTGCCAGTAGTATTAGGGAGGGGCTGGGACAGCCCCAGCATTTT. Translated: CASSIREGLGQPQHF.

The V call is TRBV6-6, the J call TRBJ1-1; D is ambiguous. CDR3 length: 11 amino acids. Germline values: CDR1 MNHNY, CDR2 SVGAGI (reference sequence). Deletions cut 6 bases from V and 5 bases from J, with 7 bases between. DNA of the CDR3: TGTGCCAGCAGCCCCGGGACTGAAGCTTTCTTT. It encodes CASSPGTEAFF.